This TCR beta chain was profiled in a study of PD-1 blockade in mismatch repair-deficient tumors. On the study more broadly: All were previously treated, progressing patients with eleven to twelve mismatch repair-deficient cancer types.

Some clones are missing from TCRdb's copy, which holds only in-frame ones; the method was immunoSEQ multiplex PCR. The sample carries fewer than 13,000 clones, 90% to 95% recorded once. Time point defined: approximately eleven-day in vitro stimulation with candidate neoantigen peptide 3. Each of seven ELISpot-reactive candidate peptides was used for roughly nine-day stimulation. A no-peptide control culture served as baseline for clone fold changes. This CDR3 has 16 amino acids. After removal of 1 base from V and 5 bases from J, the junction contained 4 bases not matched to a gene. The germline gives CDR1 MNHNY, CDR2 SVGAGI (reference sequence). Study conclusions and caveats: Rapid post-treatment expansion, then contraction, generally preceding radiologic response, marked tumor-resident clones.

Remarks on this clone: Its specificity is unknown.

The chain links TRBV6-6 to TRBJ2-7, with 14 bases identical to TRBD2. The sequencing used cells cultured in vitro, collected from a patient treated with pembrolizumab. The receptor was derived from an adult with mismatch repair-deficient cancer. CDR3 region: CASSYYAGLAGDEQYF. The CDR3 nucleotides are TGTGCCAGCAGTTACTACGCGGGACTAGCGGGAGACGAGCAGTACTTC.